The 27 T cell receptor beta chains reported below all come from one sample, sequenced in a study of monozygotic twins with cystic fibrosis. TCRdb's copy holds only in-frame clones and misses some; the assay was immunoSEQ multiplex PCR. The sample records about 30,000 clones, just over 90% being singletons. Sequenced: blood. The receptors derive from a girl aged 2 to 10 with cystic fibrosis.

The V and J genes are TRBV29-1 and TRBJ2-5; the D gene is possibly TRBD1 (5 bases). The CDR3 covers 13 residues. The V end lost 6 bases, the J end lost 2 bases, and 13 bases lay between the germline ends. Germline V lookup: CDR1 SQVTM, CDR2 ANQGSEA. CDR3 amino acids: CSVWGPGQETQYF. The CDR3 bases are TGCAGCGTCTGGGGTCCAGGGCAAGAGACCCAGTACTTC.

The chain joins TRBV18 to TRBJ2-7; TRBD1 is a possible D gene (7 bases). Germline V gene sequence: CDR1 KGHSH, CDR2 LQKENI. V was shortened by 3 bases and J by 4 bases, with 16 bases between the two germline ends. The CDR3 spans 15 residues. The CDR3 loop is CASSPGGQEGYEQYF. In nucleotides, the CDR3 is TGTGCCAGCTCACCGGGAGGACAGGAGGGATACGAGCAGTACTTC.

V and J are TRBV11-3 and TRBJ2-7; a possible D gene is TRBD1 (6 bases). CDR3 length: 13 residues. Germline V gene data show CDR1 as SGHNT and CDR2 as YENEEA. Trimming removed 5 bases at V and 4 bases at J, with 12 bases between. CDR3 residues: CASSGGQIYEQYF. DNA for the CDR3: TGTGCCAGCAGCGGAGGACAGATATACGAGCAGTACTTC.

The chain uses TRBV5-4 and TRBJ2-3; the D call may be TRBD1 or TRBD2 (6 bases each). This CDR3 comprises 16 residues. The germline V gene encodes CDR1 SGHNT and CDR2 YYREEE (reference sequence). Trimming cost V 2 bases and J 2 bases, with 15 bases left between them. The CDR3 DNA follows: TGTGCCAGCAGCTTAATCCGGGGGCCCTCCACAGATACGCAGTATTTT. Translation gives CASSLIRGPSTDTQYF. The full variable domain, its missing parts supplied by reference TRBV5-4 and TRBJ2-3, is ETGVTQSPTHLIKTRGQQVTLRCSSQSGHNTVSWYQQALGQGPQFIFQYYREEENGRGNFPPRFSGLQFPNYSSELNVNALELDDSALYLCASSLIRGPSTDTQYFGPGTRLTVL.

The chain joins TRBV10-2 to TRBJ1-5; TRBD1 matches at 8 bases. This CDR3 has 14 residues. V shed 4 bases and J 3 bases; nucleotides not matched to a gene: 2. Germline V gives CDR1 WSHSY, CDR2 SAAADI. The CDR3 is CASSADRANQPQHF. The CDR3 nucleotides are TGCGCCAGCAGTGCGGACAGGGCCAATCAGCCCCAGCATTTT.

V gene TRBV19 combines with J gene TRBJ1-1; D is perhaps TRBD1 (6 bases). The germline V gene encodes CDR1 LNHDA and CDR2 SQIVND (reference sequence). The CDR3 has 14 amino acids. Trimming cost V 4 bases and J 0 bases, with 9 bases left between them. CDR3 sequence (DNA): TGTGCCAGTAGTAGCGGACAGATGAACACTGAAGCTTTCTTT. This gives the protein CASSSGQMNTEAFF.

This sequence joins TRBV2 and TRBJ2-3; 12 nucleotides agree with TRBD2. This CDR3 is 16 amino acids long. Germline CDR1 and CDR2: SNHLY and FYNNEI. V shed 6 bases and J 0 bases; nucleotides not matched to a gene: 4. Here the CDR3 reads CASSLTSGGSTDTQYF. In nucleotides, the CDR3 is TGTGCCAGCAGCCTGACTAGCGGGGGTAGCACAGATACGCAGTATTTT. Full variable domain (missing parts from reference TRBV2 and TRBJ2-3): EPEVTQTPSHQVTQMGQEVILRCVPISNHLYFYWYRQILGQKVEFLVSFYNNEISEKSEIFDDQFSVERPDGSNFTLKIRSTKLEDSAMYFCASSLTSGGSTDTQYFGPGTRLTVL.

The chain couples TRBV11-2 to TRBJ1-2; D is undetermined. Trimming took 3 bases from V and 1 from J, leaving 21 bases between them. This CDR3 has 18 amino acids. Germline V lookup: CDR1 SGHAT, CDR2 FQNNGV. The chain's CDR3 is CASSLAIWSQLNNYGYTF. DNA for the CDR3: TGTGCCAGCAGCTTGGCTATCTGGAGCCAACTTAATAACTATGGCTACACCTTC.

V usage is TRBV27 and J usage is TRBJ2-2; the D is unclear. Trimming pared 5 bases from V and 3 bases from J, leaving 16 bases between. Looked up from germline, CDR1 is MNHEY and CDR2 is SMNVEV (reference sequence). The CDR3 spans 16 residues. CDR3 sequence: CASSDSQSPHTGELFF. DNA for the CDR3: TGTGCCAGCAGTGACTCCCAATCCCCTCACACCGGGGAGCTGTTTTTT.

V is TRBV29-1 and J is TRBJ2-7, with 7 bases aligning to TRBD2. Germline V CDR1 and CDR2: SQVTM, ANQGSEA. The length of the CDR3 is 14 residues. V trimming: 5 bases; J trimming: 4 bases; junction bases outside the gene matches: 11. CDR3 protein: CSVRSRRGDYEQYF. CDR3 in DNA: TGCAGCGTTCGTTCGCGACGGGGGGATTACGAGCAGTACTTC.

The chain employs TRBV4-2 and TRBJ2-3, with a tentative D call TRBD2 (5 bases). CDR1 and CDR2 (germline): LGHNA, YNFKEQ. V dropped 3 bases and J dropped 5 bases, with 12 bases sitting between them. The CDR3 sequence is 14 residues long. CDR3 DNA sequence: TGTGCCAGCAGCCAGCCGGGAAACTTAGATACGCAGTATTTT. Amino acids: CASSQPGNLDTQYF.

The rearrangement joins TRBV27 to TRBJ1-5, with a tentative D call TRBD1 (6 bases). The germline V and J ends were trimmed by 4 bases and 11 bases, with 27 bases remaining between them. CDR3 length: 17 amino acids. CDR1 and CDR2 from the germline V gene are MNHEY and SMNVEV (reference sequence). CDR3 sequence reads: CASSSTRGPVRLKAQHF. The CDR3 nucleotides are TGTGCCAGCAGTTCCACTCGGGGGCCAGTACGCCTTAAGGCCCAGCATTTT.

The chain carries TRBV28 and TRBJ1-5; no reliable D call. V dropped 0 bases and J dropped 2 bases, with 11 bases sitting between them. The CDR3 is 16 amino acids. In germline, CDR1 is MDHEN, CDR2 SYDVKM. CDR3 region: CASSLWVGNGNQPQHF. The CDR3 nucleotides are TGTGCCAGCAGTTTATGGGTGGGGAACGGCAATCAGCCCCAGCATTTT.

The chain joins TRBV2 to TRBJ1-5; no clear D. Trimming took 1 base from V and 2 from J, leaving 12 bases between them. The CDR3 is 16 residues long. Germline V gene data show CDR1 as SNHLY and CDR2 as FYNNEI. In DNA form, the CDR3 reads TGTGCCAGCAGTGAAGGGGGAGGGAGGGGCAATCAGCCCCAGCATTTT. It translates to CASSEGGGRGNQPQHF.

The chain is built from TRBV9 and TRBJ1-2, with TRBD1 matching over 8 bases. The CDR3 sequence is 14 residues long. V lost 2 bases to trimming and J lost 3 bases; unmatched junction nucleotides: 3. The germline CDR1 and CDR2 sequences are SGDLS and YYNGEE. In DNA form, the CDR3 reads TGTGCCAGCAGCGTGACAGGGGCTGACTATGGCTACACCTTC. Translation: CASSVTGADYGYTF.

The chain employs TRBV5-5 and TRBJ1-3; 7 positions agree with TRBD1. V shed 4 bases and J 0 bases; nucleotides not matched to a gene: 4. Germline V gene sequence: CDR1 SGHKS, CDR2 YYEKEE (reference sequence). CDR3 size: 15 residues. CDR3 DNA sequence: TGTGCCAGCAGCAAGGGACAGAACTCTGGAAACACCATATATTTT. It yields the protein CASSKGQNSGNTIYF. The variable domain in full, completed from reference TRBV5-5 and TRBJ1-3, reads DAGVTQSPTHLIKTRGQQVTLRCSPISGHKSVSWYQQVLGQGPQFIFQYYEKEERGRGNFPDRFSARQFPNYSSELNVNALLLGDSALYLCASSKGQNSGNTIYFGEGSWLTVV.

V usage is TRBV27 and J usage is TRBJ2-3; the D is unclear. V lost 6 bases and J lost 2, with 12 bases in between. Germline V CDR1 and CDR2: MNHEY, SMNVEV (reference sequence). This CDR3 comprises 14 residues. The CDR3 DNA sequence: TGTGCCAGCAGAAAGAGGTCGTCCACAGATACGCAGTATTTT. This translates into CASRKRSSTDTQYF.

The chain employs TRBV6-6 and TRBJ2-3; 7 nucleotides agree with TRBD2. Germline loops: CDR1 MNHNY, CDR2 SVGAGI (reference sequence). The junction had 9 bases not matched to a gene; V was cut back by 10 bases and J by 5 bases. There are 13 residues in the CDR3. CDR3 region: CATLRGIGDTQYF. The CDR3 coding sequence is TGTGCCACCCTGCGGGGGATTGGAGATACGCAGTATTTT.

This rearrangement joins TRBV6-1 to TRBJ1-2; D gene unclear. Trimming pared 6 bases from V and 2 bases from J, leaving 13 bases between. In germline, CDR1 is MNHNS, CDR2 SASEGT. This CDR3 comprises 14 residues. The CDR3 DNA follows: TGTGCCAGCAGCGCCCAGGTTGTGAACTATGGCTACACCTTC. Amino acid sequence: CASSAQVVNYGYTF.

The sample holds a few counts of this clone. The chain links TRBV25-1 to TRBJ1-2, with unresolved D. This CDR3 is 13 amino acids long. CDR1 MGHDK and CDR2 SYGVNS come from the germline V gene. V was clipped by 5 bases and J by 2 bases, with 9 bases between them. CDR3: CASSRQDNYGYTF. The CDR3 DNA is TGTGCCAGCAGTCGGCAAGACAACTATGGCTACACCTTC.

The chain combines TRBV2 with TRBJ2-5, with TRBD2 matching over 15 bases. J lost 4 bases, V lost 6 bases, and 0 bases had no gene match. CDR3 length: 14 amino acids. Looked up from germline, CDR1 is SNHLY and CDR2 is FYNNEI. The chain's CDR3 is CASRGLAGGETQYF. In DNA, the CDR3 is TGTGCCAGCAGGGGACTAGCGGGGGGAGAGACCCAGTACTTC. The whole variable domain, remainder taken from reference TRBV2 and TRBJ2-5, is EPEVTQTPSHQVTQMGQEVILRCVPISNHLYFYWYRQILGQKVEFLVSFYNNEISEKSEIFDDQFSVERPDGSNFTLKIRSTKLEDSAMYFCASRGLAGGETQYFGPGTRLLVL.

V and J are TRBV5-6 and TRBJ2-4; D is unclear. The germline V and J ends were trimmed by 0 bases and 0 bases, with 13 bases remaining between them. CDR1 SGHDT and CDR2 YYEEEE come from the germline V gene. This CDR3 has 17 residues. This CDR3 is CASSLEAARLAKNIQYF. The CDR3 DNA is TGTGCCAGCAGCTTGGAGGCAGCTCGCCTAGCCAAAAACATTCAGTACTTC.

As DNA, the CDR3 is TGTGCCACGACCCCGATGGAGGGATCAGGAAACACCATATATTTT. Encoded protein: CATTPMEGSGNTIYF. The chain couples TRBV19 to TRBJ1-3, with D unresolved. This CDR3 region has 15 residues. Deletions cut 10 bases from V and 4 bases from J, with 20 bases between. Germline values: CDR1 LNHDA, CDR2 SQIVND (reference sequence).

The chain uses TRBV6-5 and TRBJ1-2; no clear D gene. CDR3 size: 14 residues. Trimming removed 6 bases at V and 8 bases at J, with 19 bases between. Germline V gives CDR1 MNHEY, CDR2 SVGAGI. CDR3 loop: CASSHVPLGKGYTF. As DNA, the CDR3 is TGTGCCAGCAGCCACGTCCCATTGGGAAAAGGCTACACCTTC.

The chain is built from TRBV4-3 and TRBJ1-6, with D possibly being TRBD1 (6 bases). The CDR3 loop spans 16 amino acids. The V end lost 1 base, the J end lost 6 bases, and 13 bases lay between the germline ends. CDR1 LGHNA and CDR2 YSLEER come from the germline V gene. The CDR3 loop reads CASSQGGAQGNSPLHF. CDR3 bases: TGCGCCAGCAGCCAAGGGGGGGCGCAGGGTAATTCACCCCTCCACTTT.

CDR3 loop: CAWSRLATNADTQYF. The CDR3 DNA reads TGTGCCTGGAGTCGCCTAGCAACTAATGCAGATACGCAGTATTTT. This chain joins TRBV30 and TRBJ2-3; possibly TRBD2 for D (5 bases). The CDR3 is 15 residues long. In germline, CDR1 is GTSNPN, CDR2 SVGIG (reference sequence). Trimming removed 2 bases at V and 4 bases at J, with 16 bases between.

The gene calls are TRBV29-1 and TRBJ1-1; TRBD1 might be the D (5 bases). The CDR3 runs 12 residues. In germline, CDR1 is SQVTM, CDR2 ANQGSEA. Trimming pared 7 bases from V and 4 bases from J, leaving 13 bases between. The CDR3 spells CSAEPGSTEAFF. CDR3 DNA: TGCAGCGCCGAACCAGGGAGCACTGAAGCTTTCTTT.